Each of the 18 T cell receptor beta chains below was sequenced from the same sample in a study of blood T cells in healthy people across ages. Then a second PCR, running about 7 to 11 cycles, was carried out with a sample-barcoded 5' primer and a J-beta primer mix. TCRdb itself ran the 5' RACE reads through MiXCR, one entry per CDR3 protein. This sample has about 1.4 million distinct CDR3 sequences; roughly 59% occur once, and the top ten carry approximately 7%. Sequencing used blood. These receptor sequences come from a man aged 18 to 30 in good health.

This clonotype was detected only a few times. This chain links TRBV20-1 with TRBJ2-4, with D hard to call. The germline V gene has CDR1 DFQATT and CDR2 SNEGSKA (reference sequence). The V end lost 1 base, the J end lost 8 bases, and 12 bases lay between the germline ends. The CDR3 spans 13 residues. This CDR3 reads CSARVGEKDIQYF. The CDR3 region has the DNA TGCAGTGCTAGAGTCGGCGAGAAGGACATTCAGTACTTC.

V and J are TRBV3-1 and TRBJ2-3, with D unclear. The CDR3 totals 13 residues. Germline CDR1 is LGHDT and CDR2 is YNNKEL (reference sequence). V lost 3 bases and J 6 bases, leaving 10 bases between the germline ends. Written as DNA, the CDR3 is TGTGCCAGCAGCCATCGGGTTTCCGATACGCAGTATTTT. This sequence encodes CASSHRVSDTQYF.

The chain links TRBV6-2 or TRBV6-3 to TRBJ1-1; TRBD1 matches 7 bases. V gave up 6 bases and J gave up 7 bases; unmatched junction bases: 5. CDR3 size: 12 residues. CDR1 and CDR2 from the germline V gene are MNHEY and SVGEGT. The CDR3 region has the DNA TGTGCCAGCAGGGAACAGGGGAGTGAAGCTTTCTTT. Translated, it gives CASREQGSEAFF.

The chain recombines TRBV6-2 or TRBV6-3 with TRBJ2-2; the D call may be TRBD1 or TRBD2 (5 bases each). Trimming left V 4 bases short and J 3 bases short, with 9 bases between. The CDR3 covers 14 residues. Germline CDR1 is MNHEY and CDR2 is SVGEGT. DNA for the CDR3: TGTGCCAGCAGTTGGGGACCTCACACCGGGGAGCTGTTTTTT. This encodes CASSWGPHTGELFF.

The chain couples TRBV4-2 to TRBJ2-5, with TRBD2 identical over 14 bases. The CDR3 has 18 residues. The V segment lost 0 bases and the J segment 5 bases; nucleotides outside the gene matches: 8. Looked up from germline, CDR1 is LGHNA and CDR2 is YNFKEQ. CDR3 nucleotide sequence: TGTGCCAGCAGCCAAGATCAGGGACTAGCGGGAGAAATGGAGACCCAGTACTTC. Translation gives CASSQDQGLAGEMETQYF.

This rearrangement joins TRBV4-3 to TRBJ2-5, with a tentative D call TRBD2 (5 bases). Judging by the DNA end, TRBJ2-7 fits better; the J call may be wrong. Germline V gene sequence: CDR1 LGHNA, CDR2 YSLEER. CDR3 length: 14 amino acids. The CDR3 is CASSQESGMAEQYF. For the CDR3, the DNA is TGCGCCAGCAGCCAAGAGAGCGGCATGGCCGAGCAGTACTTC.

This clonotype was counted a few times. The chain joins TRBV7-8 to TRBJ1-1, with D tentatively TRBD1 (5 bases). This CDR3 region has 15 residues. CDR1 is SGHVS, CDR2 FQNEAQ, per germline. Trimming took off 1 base at V and 2 bases at J, with 11 bases between the two ends. CDR3 coding DNA: TGTGCCAGCAGCTTAGATCCGGGGCTTAACACTGAAGCTTTCTTT. It codes for CASSLDPGLNTEAFF. Drawing the rest from reference TRBV7-8 and TRBJ1-1, the complete variable domain is GAGVSQSPRYKVAKRGQDVALRCDPISGHVSLFWYQQALGQGPEFLTYFQNEAQLDKSGLPSDRFFAERPEGSVSTLKIQRTQQEDSAVYLCASSLDPGLNTEAFFGQGTRLTVV.

This clonotype has only a few counts. CDR3 in amino acids: CATIGRASGGAYEQYF. The CDR3 DNA reads TGTGCCACCATAGGCAGGGCTAGCGGGGGTGCGTACGAGCAGTACTTC. This chain joins TRBV28 and TRBJ2-7; TRBD2 matches 10 bases. J lost 4 bases, V lost 10 bases, and 16 bases had no gene match. The CDR3 consists of 16 residues. Germline V gene sequence: CDR1 MDHEN, CDR2 SYDVKM. The full variable domain, rest sourced from reference TRBV28 and TRBJ2-7, is DVKVTQSSRYLVKRTGEKVFLECVQDMDHENMFWYRQDPGLGLRLIYFSYDVKMKEKGDIPEGYSVSREKKERFSLILESASTNQTSMYLCATIGRASGGAYEQYFGPGTRLTVT.

In this sample, this clonotype turned up a few times. The rearrangement uses TRBV12-3 or TRBV12-4 and TRBJ2-7; D call uncertain. V dropped 6 bases and J dropped 6 bases, with 12 bases sitting between them. The CDR3 has 12 amino acids. CDR3 nucleotide sequence: TGTGCCAGCAGCCCCGCCGCCCTCGAGCAGTACTTC. Its protein is CASSPAALEQYF.

The rearrangement uses TRBV3-1 and TRBJ1-1; D gene ambiguous. V lost 4 bases to trimming and J lost 7 bases, with 16 bases between them. CDR1 and CDR2 from the germline V gene are LGHDT and YNNKEL (reference sequence). This CDR3 has 14 amino acids. CDR3 protein: CASSPHRLDYEAFF. CDR3 nucleotides: TGTGCCAGCAGCCCACACCGGTTGGACTATGAAGCTTTCTTT.

The V and J genes are TRBV7-2 and TRBJ2-7, with D possibly being TRBD2 (6 bases). This CDR3 spans 15 amino acids. Germline V gene lookup returns CDR1 SGHTA and CDR2 FQGNSA. The germline V and J ends were trimmed by 1 base and 5 bases, with 15 bases remaining between them. The CDR3 bases are TGTGCCAGCAGCTTAGGGGGGGACCGGTTGGACGAGCAGTACTTC. Translation gives CASSLGGDRLDEQYF.

This clonotype was detected once. The chain employs TRBV21-1 and TRBJ2-7; the DNA was not compared with TRBD1, the D call given in the table. The closer fit of TRBJ2-5 to the DNA end suggests the J call may be wrong. TRBV21-1 counts as a pseudogene. The CDR3 spans 17 residues. The CDR3 sequence: CASSKKGFTGTEETQYF. The CDR3 nucleotides read TGTGCCAGCAGCAAAAAGGGATTCACAGGGACGGAGGAGACCCAGTACTTC.

This clonotype came up a few times. The chain uses TRBV29-1 and TRBJ2-1; the D gene is possibly TRBD2 (7 bases). Trimming took off 4 bases at V and 2 bases at J, with 9 bases between the two ends. CDR3 length: 13 residues. Germline CDR1 reads SQVTM; CDR2 reads ANQGSEA. This chain's CDR3 is CSVGGGTYNEQFF. In DNA, the CDR3 is TGCAGCGTTGGCGGGGGCACCTACAATGAGCAGTTCTTC.

This clonotype was picked up a small number of times. V is TRBV12-3 or TRBV12-4 and J is TRBJ2-7, with 8 bases that match TRBD2. This CDR3 has 15 amino acids. J was trimmed by 3 bases and V by 6 bases; bases with no gene match: 10. The CDR3 nucleotides read TGTGCCAGCAGACCCGGGACTAGTAGTATCTACGAGCAGTACTTC. Translation: CASRPGTSSIYEQYF.

This sequence joins TRBV4-1 and TRBJ2-3; the match to TRBD2 covers 13 bases. CDR1 is MGHRA and CDR2 is YSYEKL in the germline V gene. This CDR3 region has 21 residues. V lost 0 bases to trimming and J lost 1 base; unmatched junction nucleotides: 13. The chain's CDR3 is CASSQDGLAGEPHPRTDTQYF. The CDR3 region has the DNA TGCGCCAGCAGCCAAGACGGACTAGCGGGAGAGCCTCACCCCCGCACAGATACGCAGTATTTT.

The rearrangement joins TRBV20-1 to TRBJ1-2, with 8 bases fitting TRBD1. This CDR3 is built from 16 residues. The germline CDR1 and CDR2 sequences are DFQATT and SNEGSKA (reference sequence). The J segment lost 4 bases and the V segment lost 2 bases, leaving 12 bases of the junction unmatched. CDR3 DNA sequence: TGCAGTGCTAGACTGGAAACAGGGGGTGTGGGCTATGGCTACACCTTC. The encoded protein is CSARLETGGVGYGYTF.

This clonotype was detected a few times. The chain combines TRBV12-3 or TRBV12-4 with TRBJ1-5, with D possibly being TRBD1 (5 bases). This CDR3 is built from 13 residues. Trimming removed 1 base at V and 6 bases at J, with 7 bases between. The CDR3, as DNA: TGTGCCAGCAGTTTAGGGGGGGTTCAGCCCCAGCATTTT. This codes for CASSLGGVQPQHF.

V gene TRBV29-1 combines with J gene TRBJ2-1; TRBD2 aligns across 12 bases. This CDR3 comprises 16 residues. Germline-derived CDR1 and CDR2 are SQVTM and ANQGSEA. The J segment lost 11 bases and the V segment lost 1 base, leaving 12 bases of the junction unmatched. DNA for the CDR3: TGCAGCGTTGAAGGGTCTAGCGGGAGGGCCTTGGGTAAGCAGTTCTTC. This gives the protein CSVEGSSGRALGKQFF.